Listed below are T cell receptor beta chains from one sample, sequenced in a study of cytomegalovirus exposure and HLA in healthy donors. Only in-frame clones appear in the TCRdb table, and some are missing; sequencing was by immunoSEQ multiplex PCR. The table records about 140,000 clones, 82% of them present only once. The sequenced sample consisted of PBMCs. Source of these receptors: a man in his thirties or forties in good health and CMV-seropositive. CDR3s include the opening cysteine and the closing phenylalanine or tryptophan. The D gene is left open where the match is weak. Clone size is stated in some rows and not others, as once, few, many or a class when expanded.

abundance: .; v_gene: TRBV28; d_gene: TRBD2; j_gene: TRBJ2-1; CDR3aa: CASTTPTGGSSYNEQFF; CDR3nt: TGTGCCAGCACCACTCCCACTGGCGGGAGCTCCTACAATGAGCAGTTCTTC
abundance: .; v_gene: TRBV2; d_gene: TRBD1; j_gene: TRBJ1-2; CDR3aa: CASGDSRNNYGYTF; CDR3nt: TGTGCCAGTGGGGACAGCCGAAACAACTATGGCTACACCTTC
abundance: once; v_gene: TRBV7-2; d_gene: .; j_gene: TRBJ1-6; CDR3aa: CASSLEGQGRAPLHF; CDR3nt: TGTGCCAGCAGCTTAGAGGGGCAGGGGAGGGCACCCCTCCACTTT
abundance: .; v_gene: TRBV19; d_gene: .; j_gene: TRBJ1-6; CDR3aa: CASSPLDSPLHF; CDR3nt: TGTGCCAGTAGTCCTTTAGATTCACCCCTCCACTTT
abundance: .; v_gene: TRBV5-5; d_gene: TRBD1; j_gene: TRBJ2-7; CDR3aa: CASSLDPGQGSEQYF; CDR3nt: TGTGCCAGCAGCTTGGACCCGGGACAGGGAAGCGAGCAGTACTTC
abundance: .; v_gene: TRBV5-1; d_gene: .; j_gene: TRBJ2-5; CDR3aa: CASSARDHETQYF; CDR3nt: TGCGCCAGCAGCGCCAGGGATCATGAGACCCAGTACTTC
abundance: few; v_gene: TRBV7-9; d_gene: .; j_gene: TRBJ1-4; CDR3aa: CASSFGQEKLFF; CDR3nt: TGTGCCAGCAGCTTCGGACAGGAAAAACTGTTTTTT
abundance: .; v_gene: TRBV19; d_gene: .; j_gene: TRBJ2-7; CDR3aa: CASSIEHLRRVDEQYF; CDR3nt: TGTGCCAGTAGTATAGAGCACCTGCGCAGGGTAGACGAGCAGTACTTC
abundance: .; v_gene: TRBV27; d_gene: .; j_gene: TRBJ2-2; CDR3aa: CASSFNEGGGYDTGELFF; CDR3nt: TGTGCCAGCAGTTTCAACGAAGGGGGGGGCTACGACACCGGGGAGCTGTTTTTT
abundance: .; v_gene: TRBV11-1; d_gene: .; j_gene: TRBJ2-7; CDR3aa: CASSPDSNEQYF; CDR3nt: TGTGCCAGCAGCCCGGACAGCAACGAGCAGTACTTC
abundance: .; v_gene: TRBV7-6; d_gene: TRBD2; j_gene: TRBJ2-7; CDR3aa: CASSFLPAGAYEQYF; CDR3nt: TGTGCCAGCAGCTTCCTGCCAGCGGGGGCCTACGAGCAGTACTTC
abundance: once; v_gene: TRBV9; d_gene: .; j_gene: TRBJ2-3; CDR3aa: CASRRDSTDTQYF; CDR3nt: TGTGCCAGCAGGCGGGACAGCACAGATACGCAGTATTTT
abundance: .; v_gene: TRBV7-9; d_gene: .; j_gene: TRBJ1-4; CDR3aa: CASSSLQESNEKLFF; CDR3nt: TGTGCCAGCAGCTCGCTACAGGAGTCTAATGAAAAACTGTTTTTT
abundance: once; v_gene: TRBV27; d_gene: TRBD2; j_gene: TRBJ2-1; CDR3aa: CASSLAGVYNEQFF; CDR3nt: TGTGCCAGCAGTTTAGCGGGGGTCTACAATGAGCAGTTCTTC
abundance: .; v_gene: TRBV10-3; d_gene: .; j_gene: TRBJ2-7; CDR3aa: CAISESEGGGGYEQYF; CDR3nt: TGTGCCATCAGTGAGTCGGAGGGGGGCGGGGGTTACGAGCAGTACTTC
abundance: .; v_gene: TRBV6-5; d_gene: .; j_gene: TRBJ2-7; CDR3aa: CASSYSGGGNEQYF; CDR3nt: TGTGCCAGCAGTTACTCAGGGGGCGGGAACGAGCAGTACTTC
abundance: .; v_gene: TRBV11-3; d_gene: .; j_gene: TRBJ2-7; CDR3aa: CASSLREQYF; CDR3nt: TGTGCCAGCAGCTTACGCGAGCAGTACTTC
abundance: .; v_gene: TRBV19; d_gene: .; j_gene: TRBJ1-3; CDR3aa: CASSNLALSGNTIYF; CDR3nt: TGTGCCAGTAGTAACCTAGCGCTCTCTGGAAACACCATATATTTT
abundance: .; v_gene: TRBV10-3; d_gene: TRBD2; j_gene: TRBJ2-3; CDR3aa: CAISESIAGGQADTQYF; CDR3nt: TGTGCCATCAGTGAGTCGATAGCGGGGGGGCAAGCAGATACGCAGTATTTT
abundance: .; v_gene: TRBV28; d_gene: .; j_gene: TRBJ1-5; CDR3aa: CASRQVPSNQPQHF; CDR3nt: TGTGCCAGTCGACAGGTCCCTAGCAATCAGCCCCAGCATTTT
abundance: .; v_gene: TRBV20-1; d_gene: .; j_gene: TRBJ2-7; CDR3aa: CSAPWGDEQYF; CDR3nt: TGCAGTGCCCCGTGGGGGGACGAGCAGTACTTC
abundance: .; v_gene: TRBV18; d_gene: TRBD1; j_gene: TRBJ1-2; CDR3aa: CASRAGGDYGYTF; CDR3nt: TGTGCCAGCCGGGCAGGGGGCGACTATGGCTACACCTTC
abundance: .; v_gene: TRBV27; d_gene: TRBD1; j_gene: TRBJ2-1; CDR3aa: CASSTQGAYNEQFF; CDR3nt: TGTGCCAGCAGCACACAGGGGGCCTACAATGAGCAGTTCTTC
abundance: .; v_gene: TRBV9; d_gene: .; j_gene: TRBJ1-5; CDR3aa: CASSAGGRNNQPQHF; CDR3nt: TGTGCCAGCAGCGCGGGGGGACGGAATAATCAGCCCCAGCATTTT
abundance: .; v_gene: TRBV11-2; d_gene: .; j_gene: TRBJ1-1; CDR3aa: CASSPTGYTEAFF; CDR3nt: TGTGCCAGCAGCCCCACAGGGTACACTGAAGCTTTCTTT
abundance: .; v_gene: TRBV9; d_gene: .; j_gene: TRBJ1-1; CDR3aa: CASSVEFGDGSEAFF; CDR3nt: TGTGCCAGCAGCGTAGAATTCGGGGATGGGTCTGAAGCTTTCTTT
abundance: .; v_gene: TRBV6-5; d_gene: TRBD1; j_gene: TRBJ1-2; CDR3aa: CASSNTGGGGYTF; CDR3nt: TGTGCCAGCAGTAACACAGGGGGCGGCGGCTACACCTTC
abundance: .; v_gene: TRBV19; d_gene: TRBD1; j_gene: TRBJ2-4; CDR3aa: CASSIGQGADIQYF; CDR3nt: TGTGCCAGTAGTATAGGGCAGGGGGCGGACATTCAGTACTTC
abundance: .; v_gene: TRBV2; d_gene: .; j_gene: TRBJ1-2; CDR3aa: CASSPGHGYGYTF; CDR3nt: TGTGCCAGCAGTCCCGGACACGGCTATGGCTACACCTTC
abundance: .; v_gene: TRBV11-3; d_gene: .; j_gene: TRBJ1-4; CDR3aa: CASGLGGTNEKLFF; CDR3nt: TGTGCCAGCGGCCTGGGGGGGACTAATGAAAAACTGTTTTTT
abundance: .; v_gene: TRBV5-1; d_gene: TRBD2; j_gene: TRBJ2-3; CDR3aa: CASIDTAGADTQYF; CDR3nt: TGCGCCAGCATCGATACGGCGGGAGCAGATACGCAGTATTTT
abundance: .; v_gene: TRBV9; d_gene: .; j_gene: TRBJ2-3; CDR3aa: CASSVGEGWGTDTQYF; CDR3nt: TGTGCCAGCAGCGTAGGTGAGGGCTGGGGCACAGATACGCAGTATTTT
abundance: .; v_gene: TRBV9; d_gene: .; j_gene: TRBJ2-2; CDR3aa: CASSVFEAGELFF; CDR3nt: TGTGCCAGCAGCGTATTCGAGGCCGGGGAGCTGTTTTTT
abundance: .; v_gene: TRBV7-8; d_gene: .; j_gene: TRBJ1-1; CDR3aa: CASSLEGGTEAFF; CDR3nt: TGTGCCAGCAGCTTAGAAGGGGGCACTGAAGCTTTCTTT
abundance: .; v_gene: TRBV5-1; d_gene: TRBD1; j_gene: TRBJ2-1; CDR3aa: CASSLEGQGYNEQFF; CDR3nt: TGCGCCAGCAGCTTGGAGGGACAGGGGTACAATGAGCAGTTCTTC
abundance: .; v_gene: TRBV2; d_gene: TRBD2; j_gene: TRBJ2-1; CDR3aa: CASKGWREEFYNEQFF; CDR3nt: TGTGCCAGCAAAGGATGGCGGGAGGAATTCTACAATGAGCAGTTCTTC
abundance: .; v_gene: TRBV27; d_gene: .; j_gene: TRBJ2-4; CDR3aa: CASTSYLAKNIQYF; CDR3nt: TGTGCCAGCACCTCGTACTTAGCCAAAAACATTCAGTACTTC
abundance: .; v_gene: TRBV18; d_gene: TRBD2; j_gene: TRBJ2-7; CDR3aa: CASSPSGGAGSSYEQYF; CDR3nt: TGTGCCAGCTCACCCTCGGGGGGGGCGGGGAGCTCCTACGAGCAGTACTTC
abundance: .; v_gene: TRBV15; d_gene: .; j_gene: TRBJ2-3; CDR3aa: CATSREYSAMSTDTQYF; CDR3nt: TGTGCCACCAGCAGAGAATATAGCGCGATGAGCACAGATACGCAGTATTTT
abundance: .; v_gene: TRBV6-5; d_gene: .; j_gene: TRBJ2-7; CDR3aa: CASAPSTSSSYEQYF; CDR3nt: TGTGCCAGCGCTCCCAGTACATCTAGCTCCTACGAGCAGTACTTC
abundance: .; v_gene: TRBV7-2; d_gene: TRBD2; j_gene: TRBJ2-3; CDR3aa: CASSSSPAGSTDTQYF; CDR3nt: TGTGCCAGCAGCTCCTCCCCAGCGGGGAGCACAGATACGCAGTATTTT
abundance: .; v_gene: TRBV5-6; d_gene: TRBD1; j_gene: TRBJ1-3; CDR3aa: CASSWGTGEVFGNTIYF; CDR3nt: TGTGCCAGCAGCTGGGGGACAGGGGAGGTCTTTGGAAACACCATATATTTT
abundance: .; v_gene: TRBV29-1; d_gene: .; j_gene: TRBJ2-1; CDR3aa: CSVEDWAGRMNEQFF; CDR3nt: TGCAGCGTTGAAGATTGGGCAGGGAGGATGAATGAGCAGTTCTTC
abundance: .; v_gene: TRBV12-5; d_gene: .; j_gene: TRBJ2-7; CDR3aa: CASGPSGLAYEQYF; CDR3nt: TGTGCTAGTGGTCCTTCAGGCCTGGCCTACGAGCAGTACTTC
abundance: .; v_gene: TRBV5-1; d_gene: TRBD2; j_gene: TRBJ2-7; CDR3aa: CASSLGASGAIYEQYF; CDR3nt: TGCGCCAGCAGCTTGGGAGCTAGCGGGGCGATCTACGAGCAGTACTTC
abundance: once; v_gene: TRBV19; d_gene: .; j_gene: TRBJ1-1; CDR3aa: CASSSSGNTEAFF; CDR3nt: TGTGCCAGTAGTTCATCAGGGAACACTGAAGCTTTCTTT
abundance: .; v_gene: TRBV28; d_gene: TRBD1; j_gene: TRBJ1-1; CDR3aa: CASVSRDRGTEAFF; CDR3nt: TGTGCCAGCGTATCTCGGGACAGGGGCACTGAAGCTTTCTTT
abundance: many; v_gene: TRBV6-1; d_gene: TRBD1; j_gene: TRBJ1-4; CDR3aa: CASSEGKGVRGEKLFF; CDR3nt: TGTGCCAGCAGTGAAGGGAAAGGGGTCAGGGGGGAAAAACTGTTTTTT
abundance: .; v_gene: TRBV6-1; d_gene: .; j_gene: TRBJ2-5; CDR3aa: CASSGNRAGETQYF; CDR3nt: TGTGCCAGCAGTGGTAACAGGGCCGGAGAGACCCAGTACTTC
abundance: .; v_gene: TRBV9; d_gene: TRBD1; j_gene: TRBJ1-5; CDR3aa: CASSRGDRGLQPQHF; CDR3nt: TGTGCCAGCAGCCGGGGGGACAGGGGGCTTCAGCCCCAGCATTTT
abundance: .; v_gene: TRBV28; d_gene: .; j_gene: TRBJ1-4; CDR3aa: CASSWAGTNEKLFF; CDR3nt: TGTGCCAGCTCCTGGGCGGGAACTAATGAAAAACTGTTTTTT